This record concerns one TCR beta chain sequence. The source of the sample is a study of blood T cell repertoires in COVID-19. As for the study in general: The analysed material was cDNA or gDNA that came from T cells, B-cell-depleted T cells, or PBMCs.

Per the original methods: Researchers report that nucleated cell counts were estimated from reference gene primer amplification. Profiled with immunoSEQ multiplex PCR; TCRdb holds only in-frame clones, not every one. Clonal size and the V and J genes are those of that table, whereas D and trimming came from the DNA. The data show tens of thousands of clones, with roughly 79% seen just once and 32% held by the top ten. Trimming took 4 bases from V and 7 from J, leaving 17 bases between them. The CDR3 length is 14 residues. CDR1 and CDR2 from the germline V gene are ENHRY and SYGVKD. The material sequenced was peripheral blood. The sequence was collected from a human donor in a cohort sampled during active COVID-19. The V gene is TRBV10-3, the J gene TRBJ2-7, with D possibly matching TRBD1 (5 bases). CDR3 coding DNA: TGTGCCATCAGTGTCTCCGGACAAGTTAGAGAGCAGTACTTC. Residues: CAISVSGQVREQYF.